This passage covers 19 T cell receptor beta chains from one sample sequenced in a study of PD-1 blockade in classical Hodgkin lymphoma. Clones were sequenced by immunoSEQ multiplex PCR, and TCRdb holds only the in-frame ones, with some missing. Altogether 35,000 to 45,000 clones are present, around 63% being singletons, with the ten largest covering 12% to 15%. Every patient relapsed after autologous stem cell transplantation, and brentuximab vedotin exposure varied. The specimen comprised peripheral blood mononuclear cells (PBMCs), sampled before the second cycle of nivolumab. The receptor set was obtained from a human donor with classical Hodgkin lymphoma.

The chain is built from TRBV7-2 and TRBJ2-3; D tentatively reads TRBD1 or TRBD2 (7 bases each). Germline CDR1 is SGHTA and CDR2 is FQGNSA. This CDR3 spans 15 amino acids. V lost 4 bases, J lost 3 bases, and 14 bases lay in between. CDR3 loop: CASSSYRGGTDTQYF. Written as DNA, the CDR3 is TGTGCCAGCAGCTCTTACAGGGGAGGGACAGATACGCAGTATTTT. Supplemented by reference TRBV7-2 and TRBJ2-3, the full variable domain reads GAGVSQSPSNKVTEKGKDVELRCDPISGHTALYWYRQSLGQGLEFLIYFQGNSAPDKSGLPSDRFSAERTGGSVSTLTIQRTQQEDSAVYLCASSSYRGGTDTQYFGPGTRLTVL.

The rearrangement joins TRBV4-3 to TRBJ2-2; 9 bases match TRBD2. CDR3 length: 16 amino acids. Germline trimming cut 4 bases from V and 7 bases from J; bases unmatched to any gene: 10. The germline V gene encodes CDR1 LGHNA and CDR2 YSLEER. The CDR3 DNA reads as TGCGCCAGCAGCCCGGGTGGCGGGGGGGCGGACGGGGAGCTGTTTTTT. Translated, it gives CASSPGGGGADGELFF.

This chain joins TRBV6-1 and TRBJ1-5; TRBD1 might be the D (6 bases). The germline gives CDR1 MNHNS, CDR2 SASEGT. CDR3 size: 14 residues. Trimming took 10 bases from V and 3 from J, leaving 16 bases between them. In nucleotides, the CDR3 is TGTGCCACCGGGGAGTACAGGGTCAATCAGCCCCAGCATTTT. It translates to CATGEYRVNQPQHF.

The V call is TRBV2, the J call TRBJ2-7; no clear D. V gave up 4 bases and J gave up 6 bases, with 7 bases separating them. CDR3 length: 11 residues. In germline, CDR1 is SNHLY, CDR2 FYNNEI. The CDR3 protein is CASSVFGEQYF. Written as DNA, the CDR3 is TGTGCCAGCAGTGTTTTTGGCGAGCAGTACTTC.

This clone was seen a few times. This rearrangement joins TRBV18 to TRBJ1-1; D gene unclear. V was pared by 6 bases and J by 0 bases, with 8 bases between. This CDR3 region has 13 residues. Germline loops: CDR1 KGHSH, CDR2 LQKENI. CDR3 sequence reads: CASSITMNTEAFF. CDR3 coding DNA: TGTGCCAGCTCGATTACCATGAACACTGAAGCTTTCTTT. The entire variable domain, with the rest obtained from reference TRBV18 and TRBJ1-1, is as follows: NAGVMQNPRHLVRRRGQEARLRCSPMKGHSHVYWYRQLPEEGLKFMVYLQKENIIDESGMPKERFSAEFPKEGPSILRIQQVVRGDSAAYFCASSITMNTEAFFGQGTRLTVV.

This chain uses TRBV6-5 with TRBJ1-1; a weak D match, TRBD1 (6 bases). CDR1 is MNHEY and CDR2 is SVGAGI in the germline V gene. There are 14 residues in the CDR3. The ends were cut back, 0 bases at V and 7 bases at J, with 12 bases in the middle. CDR3 nucleotide sequence: TGTGCCAGCAGTTACTCGAGGACAGCCTATGAAGCTTTCTTT. The encoded protein is CASSYSRTAYEAFF.

A few counts support this clone. V usage is TRBV13 and J usage is TRBJ1-1; D might be TRBD1 (5 bases). V shed 5 bases and J shed 3 bases, with 13 bases lying between them. Per germline, CDR1 PRHDT and CDR2 FYEKMQ (reference sequence). This CDR3 is 14 amino acids long. The CDR3 region has the DNA TGTGCCAGCAGCGCCAGTTGGGGGGACACTGAAGCTTTCTTT. It specifies CASSASWGDTEAFF.

The count of this clone is one. The rearrangement joins TRBV23-1 to TRBJ2-7; no reliable D call. TRBV23-1 is classed as an ORF, of uncertain function. V dropped 0 bases and J dropped 1 base, with 7 bases sitting between them. This CDR3 is built from 14 residues. The CDR3 loop is CASSQSWDSYEQYF. CDR3 DNA sequence: TGCGCCAGCAGTCAATCGTGGGATTCCTACGAGCAGTACTTC.

V usage is TRBV19 and J usage is TRBJ1-3, with 8 nucleotides matching TRBD1. The germline gives CDR1 LNHDA, CDR2 SQIVND (reference sequence). Trimming cost V 5 bases and J 4 bases; bases outside gene matches: 10. The CDR3 spans 16 residues. CDR3 in amino acids: CASSPIGQGTGNTIYF. CDR3 DNA sequence: TGTGCCAGTAGTCCAATTGGACAGGGCACGGGAAACACCATATATTTT.

The V and J genes are TRBV19 and TRBJ2-7, with D perhaps matching TRBD1 (6 bases). The CDR3 loop spans 14 amino acids. CDR1 is LNHDA and CDR2 is SQIVND in the germline V gene (reference sequence). The V gene lost 4 bases and the J gene lost 2 bases, with 12 bases spanning the gap. The CDR3 reads CASSNHGQTYEQYF. CDR3 in DNA: TGTGCCAGTAGTAACCACGGACAGACCTACGAGCAGTACTTC.

In this sample, this clone turned up many times. For the CDR3, the DNA is TGTGCCAGTAGTATCTACGGACAGGCCAACACTGAAGCTTTCTTT. This gives the protein CASSIYGQANTEAFF. This chain connects TRBV19 to TRBJ1-1, with 7 bases that match TRBD1. CDR3 length equals 15 residues. With 3 bases clipped from V and 2 bases from J, the junction kept 6 bases outside the gene matches. Germline CDR1 and CDR2: LNHDA and SQIVND (reference sequence).

The genes are TRBV30 and TRBJ2-1, with D possibly TRBD2 on 7 matching bases. Trimming stripped 3 bases from V and 10 bases from J, with 10 bases between. The CDR3 has 11 residues. CDR1 is GTSNPN, CDR2 SVGIG, per germline (reference sequence). For the CDR3, the DNA is TGTGCCTGGAGCTGGGGGGGCGAGCAGTTCTTC. As protein: CAWSWGGEQFF.

This clone was counted only a few times. V gene TRBV19 combines with J gene TRBJ2-2; D not certain. Germline CDR1 LNHDA, CDR2 SQIVND (reference sequence). The germline V and J ends were trimmed by 8 bases and 0 bases, with 13 bases remaining between them. This CDR3 is 15 amino acids long. The CDR3 DNA follows: TGTGCCAGTCGACGGGCTACTGCGAACACCGGGGAGCTGTTTTTT. Its protein is CASRRATANTGELFF.

This clone was seen only a few times. The chain is built from TRBV11-3 and TRBJ2-3; D remains unclear. V was trimmed by 0 bases and J by 4 bases, leaving 8 bases between them. CDR1 and CDR2 (germline): SGHNT, YENEEA. The CDR3 contains 14 residues. DNA of the CDR3: TGTGCCAGCAGCTTAGATTGGATGGCAGATACGCAGTATTTT. Protein: CASSLDWMADTQYF.

The CDR3 region has the DNA TGCGCCAGCAGCCAGGGGATACGGGAGACCCAGTACTTC. Translation gives CASSQGIRETQYF. The chain links TRBV4-1 to TRBJ2-5; D unresolved. The germline V and J ends were trimmed by 3 bases and 5 bases, with 10 bases remaining between them. Per the germline V gene, CDR1 is MGHRA and CDR2 is YSYEKL. This CDR3 contains 13 residues.

V is TRBV6-5 and J is TRBJ2-7; no reliable D call. Between the trimmed V and J ends, which lost 4 bases and 5 bases, there was a span of 9 bases. Germline V gives CDR1 MNHEY, CDR2 SVGAGI. The CDR3 runs to 12 residues. CDR3 bases: TGTGCCAGCAGTTCATTTCAGGACGAGCAGTACTTC. Translated, it gives CASSSFQDEQYF.

As DNA, the CDR3 is TGTGCCAGCAGCGACGGGACCTCGAGGGCCACAGATACGCAGTATTTT. Its protein product is CASSDGTSRATDTQYF. The chain links TRBV7-3 to TRBJ2-3, with D possibly being TRBD1 or TRBD2 (5 bases each). The germline gives CDR1 SGHTA, CDR2 FQGTGA. The V end was cut by 5 bases, the J end by 2 bases, with 17 bases between. The CDR3 is 16 residues long.

By sample share, this clone is medium-sized. The rearrangement uses TRBV10-3 and TRBJ2-2; TRBD2 matches 11 bases. The V gene end was trimmed by 7 bases and the J gene end by 7 bases; junction bases not matched to a gene: 2. This CDR3 comprises 13 residues. From germline, CDR1 is ENHRY and CDR2 SYGVKD. The CDR3 here is CAITGTSGGELFF. The CDR3 DNA reads TGTGCCATCACCGGGACTAGCGGCGGGGAGCTGTTTTTT.

CDR3 amino acids: CASSLAAGTVQETQYF. The CDR3 DNA sequence: TGTGCCAGCAGCTTAGCCGCAGGGACGGTCCAAGAGACCCAGTACTTC. The chain recombines TRBV7-2 with TRBJ2-5, with D tentatively TRBD1 or TRBD2 (5 bases each). The V and J ends lost 0 bases and 1 base respectively, with 12 bases between them. The CDR3 has 16 residues. Germline V CDR1 and CDR2: SGHTA, FQGNSA.